These 14 T cell receptor beta chains originate from one sample sequenced in a study of shared T cell receptors in the human thymus. Some clones are missing from TCRdb's copy, which holds only in-frame ones; the method was immunoSEQ multiplex PCR. The sample contains hundreds of thousands of clones, roughly 94% of which appear only once. Sequenced input: thymocytes. The source of these receptors is a human donor.

This sequence joins TRBV4-2 and TRBJ1-3, with TRBD1 matching over 12 bases. With 4 bases clipped from V and 4 bases from J, the junction kept 11 bases outside the gene matches. The CDR3 extends over 18 amino acids. The germline gives CDR1 LGHNA, CDR2 YNFKEQ. DNA for the CDR3: TGTGCCAGCAGCCCGGATCCGGGACAGGGGGCGGTCGGAAACACCATATATTTT. This sequence encodes CASSPDPGQGAVGNTIYF.

J is TRBJ1-2 and V is TRBV2; tentatively, D is TRBD1 (6 bases). Trimming took off 7 bases at V and 5 bases at J, with 26 bases between the two ends. Germline V gives CDR1 SNHLY, CDR2 FYNNEI. The CDR3 extends over 17 amino acids. The CDR3 nucleotides are TGTGCCAGCAAGGTCCGGGACAACCTAGTAAGCCGATATGGCTACACCTTC. Its translation: CASKVRDNLVSRYGYTF.

The chain combines TRBV29-1 with TRBJ2-7; tentatively, D is TRBD1 (8 bases). V was pared by 6 bases and J by 2 bases, with 29 bases between. The CDR3 is 18 amino acids. The V gene's germline CDR1 is SQVTM and CDR2 ANQGSEA. CDR3 bases: TGCAGCGTCTGGGGCCCGGGACAGGTGGGAGGGGAGACCTACGAGCAGTACTTC. It is translated as CSVWGPGQVGGETYEQYF.

The chain links TRBV29-1 to TRBJ1-4; D uncertain. There are 15 residues in the CDR3. Per germline, CDR1 SQVTM and CDR2 ANQGSEA. V was clipped by 0 bases and J by 0 bases, with 8 bases between them. The CDR3 nucleotides are TGCAGCGTTGAAGATGGGAGCGCAACTAATGAAAAACTGTTTTTT. Translation: CSVEDGSATNEKLFF.

Here the CDR3 reads CASSLHTGDEGNQPQHF. The CDR3 nucleotides are TGTGCCAGTAGTCTGCATACAGGGGATGAAGGCAATCAGCCCCAGCATTTT. The chain recombines TRBV19 with TRBJ1-5; 7 nucleotides agree with TRBD1. This CDR3 has 17 amino acids. V shed 5 bases and J 2 bases; nucleotides not matched to a gene: 12. CDR1 and CDR2 from the germline V gene are LNHDA and SQIVND (reference sequence).

V and J are TRBV27 and TRBJ2-6, with 9 bases lining up with TRBD1. Germline lookup yields CDR1 MNHEY and CDR2 SMNVEV (reference sequence). J was trimmed by 0 bases and V by 6 bases; bases with no gene match: 6. The CDR3 consists of 17 residues. The CDR3 nucleotides are TGTGCCAGCAGCTCACAGGGGGCTTACTCTGGGGCCAACGTCCTGACTTTC. This encodes CASSSQGAYSGANVLTF.

The V and J genes are TRBV27 and TRBJ1-1; unclear D gene. The CDR3 loop spans 14 amino acids. Per the germline V gene, CDR1 is MNHEY and CDR2 is SMNVEV (reference sequence). The germline V and J ends were trimmed by 7 bases and 0 bases, with 12 bases remaining between them. CDR3 sequence reads: CASTPGPMNTEAFF. CDR3 nucleotide sequence: TGTGCCAGCACCCCCGGGCCCATGAACACTGAAGCTTTCTTT.

The genes are TRBV28 and TRBJ1-5; tentatively, D is TRBD1 (5 bases). Germline V gene sequence: CDR1 MDHEN, CDR2 SYDVKM. CDR3 size: 16 residues. Trimming took off 6 bases at V and 2 bases at J, with 17 bases between the two ends. CDR3: CASRRLESRGNQPQHF. CDR3 DNA: TGTGCCAGCAGGAGATTGGAGTCCAGGGGCAATCAGCCCCAGCATTTT.

The rearrangement uses TRBV7-9 and TRBJ1-2; D perhaps matches TRBD1 (5 bases). Trimming took 7 bases from V and 7 from J, leaving 13 bases between them. Germline CDR1 SEHNR, CDR2 FQNEAQ (reference sequence). The CDR3 is 12 amino acids. CDR3 in amino acids: CASKPGLAGYTF. The CDR3 region has the DNA TGTGCCAGCAAACCAGGGTTGGCTGGCTACACCTTC.

This clone was observed once. The CDR3 loop is CASSIEGRQNTGELFF. Here the CDR3 DNA reads TGTGCCAGTAGTATAGAAGGACGGCAAAACACCGGGGAGCTGTTTTTT. The chain links TRBV19 to TRBJ2-2, with D unresolved. This CDR3 is built from 16 residues. Germline lookup yields CDR1 LNHDA and CDR2 SQIVND (reference sequence). V lost 0 bases, J lost 2 bases, and 10 bases lay in between.

This chain uses TRBV28 with TRBJ2-7; 9 bases align to TRBD2. J gave up 2 bases and V 5 bases, and 7 bases lay outside the gene matches. CDR1 and CDR2 from the germline V gene are MDHEN and SYDVKM. CDR3 length: 15 residues. CDR3 loop: CASSATSGGAYEQYF. Here the CDR3 DNA reads TGTGCCAGCAGTGCGACTAGCGGAGGAGCCTACGAGCAGTACTTC. The full variable domain, rest sourced from reference TRBV28 and TRBJ2-7, is DVKVTQSSRYLVKRTGEKVFLECVQDMDHENMFWYRQDPGLGLRLIYFSYDVKMKEKGDIPEGYSVSREKKERFSLILESASTNQTSMYLCASSATSGGAYEQYFGPGTRLTVT.

The genes are TRBV27 and TRBJ1-5, with D hard to call. Looked up from germline, CDR1 is MNHEY and CDR2 is SMNVEV (reference sequence). The ends were cut back, 1 base at V and 0 bases at J, with 4 bases in the middle. CDR3 length equals 14 residues. CDR3 residues: CASSLFYSNQPQHF. DNA of the CDR3: TGTGCCAGCAGTTTATTTTATAGCAATCAGCCCCAGCATTTT.

V is TRBV2 and J is TRBJ2-7; 15 nucleotides match TRBD2. CDR3 size: 18 residues. Germline CDR1 reads SNHLY; CDR2 reads FYNNEI. The J segment lost 4 bases and the V segment lost 0 bases, leaving 7 bases of the junction unmatched. CDR3 region: CASSEAGLAGGPVYEQYF. The CDR3 DNA reads TGTGCCAGCAGTGAAGCTGGACTAGCGGGAGGGCCGGTGTACGAGCAGTACTTC. Full variable domain (outside the CDR3, taken from reference TRBV2 and TRBJ2-7): EPEVTQTPSHQVTQMGQEVILRCVPISNHLYFYWYRQILGQKVEFLVSFYNNEISEKSEIFDDQFSVERPDGSNFTLKIRSTKLEDSAMYFCASSEAGLAGGPVYEQYFGPGTRLTVT.

V and J are TRBV6-1 and TRBJ1-1, with D perhaps TRBD1 (6 bases). Trimming took off 6 bases at V and 5 bases at J, with 16 bases between the two ends. This CDR3 comprises 14 residues. CDR1 MNHNS and CDR2 SASEGT come from the germline V gene. This CDR3 is CASSSRGGQTEAFF. As DNA, the CDR3 is TGTGCCAGCAGCTCAAGAGGGGGGCAGACTGAAGCTTTCTTT.